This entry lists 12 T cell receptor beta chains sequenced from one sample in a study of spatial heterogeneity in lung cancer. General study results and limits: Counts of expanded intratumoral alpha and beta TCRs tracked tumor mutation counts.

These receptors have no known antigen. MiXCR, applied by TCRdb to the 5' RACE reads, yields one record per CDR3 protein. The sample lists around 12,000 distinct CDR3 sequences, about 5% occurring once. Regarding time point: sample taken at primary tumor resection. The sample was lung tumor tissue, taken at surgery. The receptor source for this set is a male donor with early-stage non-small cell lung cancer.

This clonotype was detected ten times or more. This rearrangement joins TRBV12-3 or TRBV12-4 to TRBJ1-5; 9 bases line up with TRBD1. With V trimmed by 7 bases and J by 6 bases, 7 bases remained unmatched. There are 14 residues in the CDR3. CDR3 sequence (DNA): TGTGCCAGCAAGGGACAGGGTCAATTTCAGCCCCAGCATTTT. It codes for CASKGQGQFQPQHF.

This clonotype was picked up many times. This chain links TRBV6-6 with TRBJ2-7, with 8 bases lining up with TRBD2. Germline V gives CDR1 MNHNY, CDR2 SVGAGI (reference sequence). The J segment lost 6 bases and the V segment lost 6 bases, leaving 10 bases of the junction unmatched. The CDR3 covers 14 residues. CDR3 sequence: CASRPGGEGREQYV. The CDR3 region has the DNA TGTGCCAGCAGACCCGGGGGGGAGGGCCGCGAGCAGTACGTC.

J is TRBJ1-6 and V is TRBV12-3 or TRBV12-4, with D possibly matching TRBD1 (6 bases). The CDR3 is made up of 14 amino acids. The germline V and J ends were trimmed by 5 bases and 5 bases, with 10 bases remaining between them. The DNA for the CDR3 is TGTGCCAGCAGTAGGGGGTCGGATAATTCACCCCTCCACTTT. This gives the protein CASSRGSDNSPLHF.

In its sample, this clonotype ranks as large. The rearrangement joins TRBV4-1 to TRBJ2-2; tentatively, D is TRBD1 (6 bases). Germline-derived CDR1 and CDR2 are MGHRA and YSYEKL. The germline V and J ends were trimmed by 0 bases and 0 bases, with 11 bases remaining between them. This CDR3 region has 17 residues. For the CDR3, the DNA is TGCGCCAGCAGCCAAGATTGGACAGCTGCGAACACCGGGGAGCTGTTTTTT. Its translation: CASSQDWTAANTGELFF.

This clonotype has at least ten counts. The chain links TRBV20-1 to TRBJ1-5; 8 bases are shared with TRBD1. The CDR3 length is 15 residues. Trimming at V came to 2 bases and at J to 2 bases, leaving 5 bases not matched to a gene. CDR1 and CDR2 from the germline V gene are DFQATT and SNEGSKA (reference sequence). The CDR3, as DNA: TGCAGTGCTAGACGGACAGGGACCGGCAATCAGCCCCAGCATTTT. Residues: CSARRTGTGNQPQHF.

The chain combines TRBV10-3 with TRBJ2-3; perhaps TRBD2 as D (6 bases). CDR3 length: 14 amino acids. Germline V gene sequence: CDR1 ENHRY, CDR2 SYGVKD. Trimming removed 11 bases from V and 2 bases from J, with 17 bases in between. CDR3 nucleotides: TGTGCCTCTCGGATTAGCGGAGACACAGATACGCAGTATTTT. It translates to CASRISGDTDTQYF.

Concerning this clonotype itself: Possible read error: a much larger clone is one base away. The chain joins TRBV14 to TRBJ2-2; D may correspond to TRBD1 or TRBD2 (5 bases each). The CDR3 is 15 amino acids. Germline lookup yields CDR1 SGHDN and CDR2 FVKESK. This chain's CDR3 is CASSPYLSNTGDLFF. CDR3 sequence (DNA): TGTGCCAGCAGCCCCTATCTGTCGAACACCGGGGACCTGTTTTTT.

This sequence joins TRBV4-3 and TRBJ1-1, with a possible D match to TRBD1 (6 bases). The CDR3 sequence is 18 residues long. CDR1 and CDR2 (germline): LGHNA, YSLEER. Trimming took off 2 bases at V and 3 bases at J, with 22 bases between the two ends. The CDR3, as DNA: TGCGCCAGCAGCCAATCCACCCCCTACAGCAAGGGGGACACTGAAGCTTTCTTT. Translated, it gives CASSQSTPYSKGDTEAFF.

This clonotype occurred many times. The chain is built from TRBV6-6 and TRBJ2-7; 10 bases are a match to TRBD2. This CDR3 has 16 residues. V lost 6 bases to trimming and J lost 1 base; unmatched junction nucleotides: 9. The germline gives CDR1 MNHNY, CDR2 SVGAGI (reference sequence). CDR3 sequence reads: CASRTAGTSVSYEQYV. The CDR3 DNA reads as TGTGCCAGCAGAACCGCCGGGACTAGCGTGTCCTACGAGCAGTACGTC.

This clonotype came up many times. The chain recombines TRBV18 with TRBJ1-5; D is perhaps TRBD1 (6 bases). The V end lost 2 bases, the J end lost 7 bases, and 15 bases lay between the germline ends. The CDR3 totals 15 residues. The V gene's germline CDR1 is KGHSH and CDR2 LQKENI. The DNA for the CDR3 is TGTGCCAGCTCACCAGGGCAGGGGCCTAAGCAGCCCCAGCATTTT. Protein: CASSPGQGPKQPQHF.

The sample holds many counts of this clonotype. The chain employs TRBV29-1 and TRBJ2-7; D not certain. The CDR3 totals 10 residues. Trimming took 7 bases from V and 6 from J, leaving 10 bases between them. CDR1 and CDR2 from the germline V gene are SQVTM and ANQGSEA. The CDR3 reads CSARMGEQYF. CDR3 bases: TGCAGCGCCAGGATGGGCGAGCAGTACTTC.

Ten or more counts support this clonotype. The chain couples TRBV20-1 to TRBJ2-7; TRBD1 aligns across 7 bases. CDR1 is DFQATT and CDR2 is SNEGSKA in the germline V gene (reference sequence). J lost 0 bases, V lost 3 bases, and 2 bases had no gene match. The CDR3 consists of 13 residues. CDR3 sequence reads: CSASAGGSYEQYV. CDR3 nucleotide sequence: TGCAGTGCTAGTGCAGGGGGCTCCTACGAGCAGTACGTC.